This entry describes one TCR beta chain. Its antigen remains unidentified. This sample stems from a study of cytomegalovirus exposure and HLA in healthy donors. Study observations and caveats: Later analysis identified 16,951 TCR beta sequences associated with HLA alleles, using a false discovery rate threshold of 0.05. With further analysis later on, most CMV-associated TCR beta chains appeared HLA-restricted. Earlier analysis looked at TCR beta V segments, and most were productive about 90% or about 30% of the time.

Primers for the PCR totalled 60 Vbeta and 13 Jbeta. Sequenced by immunoSEQ multiplex PCR; TCRdb stores in-frame clones only, minus some. The repertoire has some 120,000 clones, roughly 78% of them found once; the top ten carry 1%. The sequenced material came from PBMCs. This sequence originates from a man in his forties or fifties in good health and CMV-seronegative.

CDR3 coding DNA: TGTGCCAGCAGCTTTAGCGGGAGGGCCAACACAGATACGCAGTATTTT. The encoded protein is CASSFSGRANTDTQYF. The chain has TRBV11-2 and TRBJ2-3; 11 bases are shared with TRBD2. The V segment lost 3 bases and the J segment 2 bases; nucleotides outside the gene matches: 4. The CDR3 is made up of 16 amino acids. CDR1 and CDR2 (germline): SGHAT, FQNNGV.